This T cell receptor beta chain was profiled in a study of shared clonotypes between healthy human individuals. This CDR3 contains 14 residues. With 6 bases removed from V and 0 bases from J, the gap between germline ends came to 8 bases. The germline gives CDR1 LNHDA, CDR2 SQIVND (reference sequence). Repertoires were generated with immunoSEQ multiplex PCR, while TCRdb's copy carries only in-frame clones and drops some. The sample records about 2.3 million clones, approximately 93% being singletons. Material: naive CD4+ T cells from PBMCs. The sample's subset: CD45RA+ positively selected. This clonotype was sampled from a man younger than 30 in good health. Some clones in this sample may be carry-over from other donors' samples. This chain joins TRBV19 and TRBJ2-2; D gene uncertain. The CDR3 spells CASRYQTNTGELFF. The CDR3 region has the DNA TGTGCCAGTAGGTACCAAACGAACACCGGGGAGCTGTTTTTT.